The 6 T cell receptor beta chains below were found in one sample sequenced in a study of human T cells and chemical hapten exposure. TCRdb recomputed calls from the RACE reads with MiXCR, one row per CDR3 protein. Of 60,000 to 90,000 distinct CDR3 sequences in the sample, 8.5% to 10% were seen once. Specified time point: healthy volunteer bleed at 6 weeks. RNA extraction used unfractionated whole blood as the source of total RNA. The sequenced sample consisted of whole blood. Every receptor here comes from a female donor in good health. Some clones in this sample may be carry-over from other donors' samples.

The chain has TRBV12-3 or TRBV12-4 and TRBJ1-5; TRBD1 matches at 8 bases. This CDR3 is 14 amino acids long. V shed 5 bases and J 4 bases; nucleotides not matched to a gene: 4. The CDR3 DNA reads TGTGCCAGCAGTCAGGGGGCCTCTAATCAGCCCCAGCATTTT. Amino acid sequence: CASSQGASNQPQHF.

The chain has TRBV7-9 and TRBJ2-7; no clear D gene. This CDR3 region has 15 residues. Germline V gives CDR1 SEHNR, CDR2 FQNEAQ (reference sequence). V was shortened by 0 bases and J by 0 bases, with 9 bases between the two germline ends. The CDR3: CASSLAIGYSYEQYF. For the CDR3, the DNA is TGTGCCAGCAGCTTAGCTATAGGGTACTCCTACGAGCAGTACTTC.

This chain joins TRBV6-2 or TRBV6-3 and TRBJ1-1; 8 nucleotides match TRBD1. Germline CDR1 MNHEY, CDR2 SVGEGT. J lost 5 bases, V lost 2 bases, and 7 bases had no gene match. The CDR3 length is 15 residues. CDR3 DNA sequence: TGTGCCAGCAGTTACGCTGACAGGGGAGGAACTGAAGCTTTCTTT. It translates to CASSYADRGGTEAFF.

This chain links TRBV2 with TRBJ2-2; no firm D call. The CDR3 sequence is 14 residues long. The germline CDR1 and CDR2 sequences are SNHLY and FYNNEI. The V gene lost 6 bases and the J gene lost 7 bases, with 15 bases spanning the gap. The CDR3 loop reads CASSPVPIVGELFF. The CDR3 DNA is TGTGCCAGCAGCCCCGTCCCCATCGTCGGGGAGCTGTTTTTT.

This clonotype was seen a few times. The CDR3 DNA follows: TGTGCCAGCAGCGTAGAAAGGGTACCCTACGAGCAGTACTTC. Its protein is CASSVERVPYEQYF. The chain uses TRBV9 and TRBJ2-7; D not certain. The CDR3 is made up of 14 amino acids. The germline CDR1 and CDR2 sequences are SGDLS and YYNGEE. The V end was cut by 0 bases, the J end by 2 bases, with 9 bases between. The full variable domain, completed using reference TRBV9 and TRBJ2-7, is DSGVTQTPKHLITATGQRVTLRCSPRSGDLSVYWYQQSLDQGLQFLIQYYNGEERAKGNILERFSAQQFPDLHSELNLSSLELGDSALYFCASSVERVPYEQYFGPGTRLTVT.

The rearrangement uses TRBV2 and TRBJ2-7; the match to TRBD2 covers 10 bases. Germline CDR1 SNHLY, CDR2 FYNNEI. J was trimmed by 3 bases and V by 7 bases; bases with no gene match: 9. The CDR3 extends over 15 amino acids. The CDR3 sequence: CASIKFSGGNYEQYF. CDR3 bases: TGTGCCAGCATCAAATTTAGCGGGGGGAACTACGAGCAGTACTTC.